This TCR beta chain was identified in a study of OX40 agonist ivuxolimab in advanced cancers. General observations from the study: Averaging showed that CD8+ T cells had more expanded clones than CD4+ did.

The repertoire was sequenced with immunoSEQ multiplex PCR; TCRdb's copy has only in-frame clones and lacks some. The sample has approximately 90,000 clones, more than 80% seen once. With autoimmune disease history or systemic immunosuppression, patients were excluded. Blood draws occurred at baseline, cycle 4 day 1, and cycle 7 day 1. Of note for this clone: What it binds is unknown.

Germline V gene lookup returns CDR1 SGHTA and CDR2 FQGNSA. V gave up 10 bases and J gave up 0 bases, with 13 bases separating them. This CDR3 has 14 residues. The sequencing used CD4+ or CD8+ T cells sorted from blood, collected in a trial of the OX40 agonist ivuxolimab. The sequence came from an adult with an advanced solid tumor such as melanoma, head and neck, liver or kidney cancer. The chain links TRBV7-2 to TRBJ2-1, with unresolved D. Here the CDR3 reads CATFSPSSYNEQFF. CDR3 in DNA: TGTGCCACCTTCTCCCCGAGCTCCTACAATGAGCAGTTCTTC.